These 16 T cell receptor beta chains were sequenced from one sample in a study of post-analysis software for immune sequencing data. Incorporated into the TCR beta cDNA libraries were unique molecular identifiers, which served to reduce PCR and sequencing biases. TCRdb reprocessed the PCR reads via MiXCR and lists one record per CDR3 protein. The sample lists about 540,000 distinct CDR3 sequences, roughly 34% occurring once. Overall study findings and caveats: About five TRBV segments, including TRBV5-6, TRBV5-1 and TRBV20-1, were more frequent in patients than controls.

These receptors have no known antigen. Specimen: blood. These receptors all come from a girl aged 2-17 years with multiple sclerosis.

This clonotype appeared a few times. V gene TRBV4-1 combines with J gene TRBJ1-4, with 11 bases that match TRBD1. Germline V gene data show CDR1 as MGHRA and CDR2 as YSYEKL. J lost 3 bases, V lost 4 bases, and 4 bases had no gene match. The CDR3 length is 16 residues. CDR3 DNA sequence: TGCGCCAGCAGCCGCGGACAGGGGGCCTCTAATGAAAAACTGTTTTTT. Translated: CASSRGQGASNEKLFF.

This clonotype has more than one count but fewer than ten. The chain links TRBV6-1 to TRBJ2-7; D possibly corresponds to TRBD2 (5 bases). Trimming stripped 2 bases from V and 2 bases from J, with 19 bases between. CDR1 MNHNS and CDR2 SASEGT come from the germline V gene. The CDR3 sequence is 17 residues long. The CDR3 protein is CASSETASLNFAYEQYF. Written as DNA, the CDR3 is TGTGCCAGCAGTGAAACGGCTAGCCTGAACTTCGCCTACGAGCAGTACTTC.

V gene TRBV11-2 combines with J gene TRBJ2-1, with D tentatively TRBD2 (5 bases). V was shortened by 1 base and J by 5 bases, with 12 bases between the two germline ends. This CDR3 has 15 amino acids. Germline lookup yields CDR1 SGHAT and CDR2 FQNNGV. The CDR3 sequence is CASSLGGLRNNEQFF. CDR3 nucleotide sequence: TGTGCCAGCAGCTTAGGAGGGTTGAGGAACAATGAGCAGTTCTTC.

This clonotype was detected ten times or more. The chain recombines TRBV12-3 or TRBV12-4 with TRBJ2-5; no definite D call. V was cut by 6 bases and J by 3 bases, with 5 bases left in between. This CDR3 contains 11 residues. The CDR3 spells CASSRKETQYF. CDR3 sequence (DNA): TGTGCCAGCAGCCGAAAAGAGACCCAGTACTTC.

The chain is built from TRBV13 and TRBJ2-1; no firm D call. The CDR3 is made up of 16 amino acids. Germline values: CDR1 PRHDT, CDR2 FYEKMQ (reference sequence). Trimming took 6 bases from V and 2 from J, leaving 17 bases between them. The CDR3 sequence is CASSSTQDLPYNEQFF. CDR3 nucleotide sequence: TGTGCCAGCAGTTCTACGCAGGATTTACCCTACAATGAGCAGTTCTTC.

The table lists this clonotype with a count of one. The CDR3 nucleotides are TGTGCCAGCAGTTTAAGGGGGCGAGCGGGGGGCTACAATGAGCAGTTCTTC. It yields the protein CASSLRGRAGGYNEQFF. J is TRBJ2-1 and V is TRBV12-3 or TRBV12-4; 9 bases match TRBD2. The CDR3 sequence is 17 residues long. V gave up 2 bases and J gave up 3 bases; unmatched junction bases: 8.

There are a few counts of this clonotype. This chain joins TRBV7-9 and TRBJ1-4; possible D gene TRBD1, 5 bases. The CDR3 has 14 residues. Germline V gene lookup returns CDR1 SEHNR and CDR2 FQNEAQ (reference sequence). Trimming pared 5 bases from V and 0 bases from J, leaving 7 bases between. The CDR3: CASSQGSTNEKLFF. CDR3 sequence (DNA): TGTGCCAGCAGCCAGGGTTCAACTAATGAAAAACTGTTTTTT.

Many counts were recorded for this clonotype. The genes are TRBV9 and TRBJ1-2; 12 bases are a match to TRBD1. The CDR3 contains 15 residues. Per germline, CDR1 SGDLS and CDR2 YYNGEE. V was clipped by 4 bases and J by 8 bases; unmatched bases: 9. Here the CDR3 reads CASSPRDRGLGGYTF. CDR3 nucleotide sequence: TGTGCCAGCAGCCCCCGGGACAGGGGGCTCGGGGGCTACACCTTC.

The chain carries TRBV29-1 and TRBJ1-1; 8 bases match TRBD1. The CDR3 runs 13 residues. Unmatched junction bases numbered 6, after V lost 7 bases and J lost 2 bases. Germline loops: CDR1 SQVTM, CDR2 ANQGSEA. In nucleotides, the CDR3 is TGCAGCGCCTCGACAGGGGTAAACACTGAAGCTTTCTTT. Translation gives CSASTGVNTEAFF.

This clonotype came up a few times. This rearrangement joins TRBV7-9 to TRBJ1-1; D ambiguous. The CDR3 consists of 17 residues. With 5 bases removed from V and 0 bases from J, the gap between germline ends came to 19 bases. Germline assignment: CDR1 SEHNR and CDR2 FQNEAQ (reference sequence). The chain's CDR3 is CASSPRQISNLNTEAFF. DNA of the CDR3: TGTGCCAGCAGCCCGAGGCAGATTTCAAACTTGAACACTGAAGCTTTCTTT.

A few counts support this clonotype. The V and J genes are TRBV12-3 or TRBV12-4 and TRBJ2-5; D not resolved. The CDR3 covers 14 residues. V shed 6 bases and J shed 4 bases, with 15 bases lying between them. CDR3 nucleotides: TGTGCCAGCAGGCGTTCTACGGGCGGAGAGACCCAGTACTTC. Translated: CASRRSTGGETQYF.

The rearrangement uses TRBV29-1 and TRBJ2-7, with a tentative D call TRBD2 (6 bases). The ends were cut back, 1 base at V and 2 bases at J, with 9 bases in the middle. The length of the CDR3 is 13 residues. Germline CDR1 is SQVTM and CDR2 is ANQGSEA. The CDR3 DNA reads TGCAGCGTTGAAGTGGAGGGCCCCTACGAGCAGTACTTC. This gives the protein CSVEVEGPYEQYF.

This clonotype was observed a handful of times. The rearrangement uses TRBV20-1 and TRBJ1-1; unclear D gene. This CDR3 is built from 12 residues. In germline, CDR1 is DFQATT, CDR2 SNEGSKA (reference sequence). Trimming removed 0 bases at V and 10 bases at J, with 12 bases between. CDR3 nucleotide sequence: TGCAGTGCTAGAGAAGAGATCGGGCTAGCTTTCTTT. As protein: CSAREEIGLAFF.

CDR3 DNA sequence: TGTGCCAGCAGCTATACAGGGGGTCAAGAGACCCAGTACTTC. Protein product: CASSYTGGQETQYF. The chain employs TRBV11-2 and TRBJ2-5, with 8 positions matching TRBD1. CDR1 and CDR2 (germline): SGHAT, FQNNGV. Losses at the gene ends were 4 bases for V and 2 bases for J; bases not matched to a gene: 3. CDR3 length: 14 residues.

This clonotype occurred a few times. The CDR3 loop is CASSEGYITDTQYF. CDR3 nucleotide sequence: TGCGCCAGCAGCGAGGGCTACATCACAGATACGCAGTATTTT. V and J are TRBV5-1 and TRBJ2-3, with D perhaps TRBD2 (5 bases). The CDR3 spans 14 residues. V lost 4 bases, J lost 2 bases, and 11 bases lay in between. The V gene's germline CDR1 is SGHRS and CDR2 YFSETQ. The variable domain in full, with the rest retrieved from reference TRBV5-1 and TRBJ2-3, is KAGVTQTPRYLIKTRGQQVTLSCSPISGHRSVSWYQQTPGQGLQFLFEYFSETQRNKGNFPGRFSGRQFSNSRSEMNVSTLELGDSALYLCASSEGYITDTQYFGPGTRLTVL.

The chain couples TRBV6-6 to TRBJ1-2; D is unresolved. Per the germline V gene, CDR1 is MNHNY and CDR2 is SVGAGI (reference sequence). This CDR3 contains 16 residues. Trimming took off 8 bases at V and 1 base at J, with 20 bases between the two ends. CDR3: CASEGNGQSLNYGYTF. CDR3 nucleotide sequence: TGTGCCAGCGAAGGGAATGGGCAATCCCTTAACTATGGCTACACCTTC.